Listed here are 9 T cell receptor beta chains from one sample, sequenced in a study of blood T cell repertoires in COVID-19. Clones were read by immunoSEQ multiplex PCR, and TCRdb kept only the in-frame ones, dropping some. This table has 200,000 to 250,000 clones, about 84% appearing once. The sequencing input was peripheral blood. The receptors stem from a woman of 80 years or more with COVID-19, enrolled during active disease.

A few counts support this clone. V usage is TRBV28 and J usage is TRBJ2-1; D unclear. The germline V gene has CDR1 MDHEN and CDR2 SYDVKM. The germline V and J ends were trimmed by 6 bases and 5 bases, with 17 bases remaining between them. The CDR3 is 15 residues long. CDR3 nucleotide sequence: TGTGCCAGCAGACCCCTTCCTCCACTAAACAATGAGCAGTTCTTC. Translation: CASRPLPPLNNEQFF.

V is TRBV13 and J is TRBJ1-2; weak D call: TRBD1 (5 bases). The V gene's germline CDR1 is PRHDT and CDR2 FYEKMQ (reference sequence). Deletions cut 5 bases from V and 2 bases from J, with 15 bases between. The CDR3 covers 15 residues. DNA of the CDR3: TGTGCCAGCAGCCCCCGGACGGAGGGGAACTATGGCTACACCTTC. Protein sequence: CASSPRTEGNYGYTF.

The rearrangement joins TRBV10-3 to TRBJ1-2; D remains unclear. From germline, CDR1 is ENHRY and CDR2 SYGVKD. The CDR3 spans 15 residues. V lost 2 bases to trimming and J lost 5 bases, with 15 bases between them. The CDR3 is CAISENRLRHYGYTF. The DNA for the CDR3 is TGTGCCATCAGTGAGAACCGATTACGACATTATGGCTACACCTTC.

V is TRBV6-4 and J is TRBJ1-2; TRBD1 matches at 9 bases. Germline CDR1 MRHNA, CDR2 SNTAGT. V was pared by 3 bases and J by 8 bases, with 7 bases of the junction left unmatched. The CDR3 totals 14 residues. CDR3 protein: CASSEDGTGTGYTF. The CDR3 DNA reads as TGTGCCAGCAGTGAGGACGGGACAGGGACCGGCTACACCTTC.

The V call is TRBV25-1, the J call TRBJ1-5, with 8 bases matching TRBD1. V lost 5 bases, J lost 3 bases, and 3 bases stayed unmatched. The CDR3 runs 14 residues. The germline V gene encodes CDR1 MGHDK and CDR2 SYGVNS. The CDR3 protein is CASSNRGNNQPQHF. The CDR3 nucleotides read TGTGCCAGCAGTAACAGGGGGAACAATCAGCCCCAGCATTTT.

The chain joins TRBV6-5 to TRBJ1-5; perhaps TRBD1 as D (6 bases). V was trimmed by 5 bases and J by 7 bases, leaving 12 bases between them. The germline V gene encodes CDR1 MNHEY and CDR2 SVGAGI. The CDR3 runs to 13 residues. CDR3 amino acids: CASSKQGHQPQHF. The CDR3 DNA reads as TGTGCCAGCAGTAAACAGGGTCACCAGCCCCAGCATTTT.

CDR3 in amino acids: CAGMRQGSSPLHF. The CDR3 DNA is TGTGCCGGCATGAGACAGGGTAGTTCACCCCTCCACTTT. The chain recombines TRBV2 with TRBJ1-6; 7 positions match TRBD1. Unmatched junction bases numbered 10, after V lost 11 bases and J lost 9 bases. Germline V gene lookup returns CDR1 SNHLY and CDR2 FYNNEI. CDR3 size: 13 residues. The full variable domain, rest sourced from reference TRBV2 and TRBJ1-6, is EPEVTQTPSHQVTQMGQEVILRCVPISNHLYFYWYRQILGQKVEFLVSFYNNEISEKSEIFDDQFSVERPDGSNFTLKIRSTKLEDSAMYFCAGMRQGSSPLHFGNGTRLTVT.

A remark on this clone: A junction end diverges from the germline sequence, so it may reflect a read error. The CDR3 sequence: CASSEVWTSGGARVF. The CDR3 region has the DNA TGTGCCAGCAGTGAAGTTTGGACTAGCGGGGGGGCTAGGGTCTTC. The genes are TRBV6-1 and TRBJ2-1, with 15 bases that match TRBD2. There are 15 residues in the CDR3. The V gene's germline CDR1 is MNHNS and CDR2 SASEGT.

V is TRBV28 and J is TRBJ2-3, with TRBD2 matching over 7 bases. The CDR3 runs to 16 residues. J lost 2 bases, V lost 8 bases, and 13 bases had no gene match. The germline V gene has CDR1 MDHEN and CDR2 SYDVKM. CDR3 coding DNA: TGTGCCAGCTGTGGTCGAGGGCGGGAGATCACAGATACGCAGTATTTT. It translates to CASCGRGREITDTQYF.